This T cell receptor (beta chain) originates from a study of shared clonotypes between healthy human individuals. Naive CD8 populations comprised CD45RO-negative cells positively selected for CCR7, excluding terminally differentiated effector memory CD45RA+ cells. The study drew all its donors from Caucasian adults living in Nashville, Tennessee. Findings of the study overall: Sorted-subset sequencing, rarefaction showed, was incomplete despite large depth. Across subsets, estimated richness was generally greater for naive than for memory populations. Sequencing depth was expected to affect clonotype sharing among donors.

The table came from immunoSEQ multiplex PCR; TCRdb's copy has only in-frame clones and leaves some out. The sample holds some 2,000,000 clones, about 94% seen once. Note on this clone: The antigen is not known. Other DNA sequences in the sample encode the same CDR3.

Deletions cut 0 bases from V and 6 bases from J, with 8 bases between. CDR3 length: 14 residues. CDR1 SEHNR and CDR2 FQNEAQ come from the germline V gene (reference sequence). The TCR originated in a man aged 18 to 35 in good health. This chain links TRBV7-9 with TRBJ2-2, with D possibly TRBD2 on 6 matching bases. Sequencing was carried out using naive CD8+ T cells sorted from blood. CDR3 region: CASSLAGSPGELFF. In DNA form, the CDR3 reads TGTGCCAGCAGCTTAGCCGGGAGCCCCGGGGAGCTGTTTTTT.